This T cell receptor beta chain was found in a study of T-cell reconstitution after alpha-beta-depleted transplantation in children. A library of TCRbeta sequences, prepared with unique molecular identifiers, was generated. Each CDR3 protein gets one entry after TCRdb re-called the PCR reads with MiXCR. In the table there are around 420,000 distinct CDR3 sequences, about a sixth of which are singletons. This clonotype was seen many times. Antigen: not known. Study results and limitations: A year post-transplant, T-cell counts and diversity derived mostly from newly produced T cells.

The CDR3 has 13 residues. Between the trimmed V and J ends, which lost 8 bases and 7 bases, there was a span of 14 bases. Germline CDR1 and CDR2: ENHRY and SYGVKD. This sequence joins TRBV10-3 and TRBJ1-4; D is undetermined. The clonotype originates from a boy under three years old who had a stem cell transplant for Wiskott-Aldrich syndrome, so the T cells may come from the graft donor. Sequenced material: PBMCs, mostly from graft donor cells, taken 360 days after TCRalphabeta/CD19-depleted stem cell transplant. CDR3 loop: CAIGREPSEKLFF. The CDR3 DNA is TGTGCCATCGGCCGGGAACCTAGTGAAAAACTGTTTTTT.